What follows are 10 T cell receptor beta chains derived from one specimen sequenced in a study of shared clonotypes between healthy human individuals. Libraries were prepared by immunoSEQ multiplex PCR; TCRdb keeps only in-frame clonotypes and omits some of them. The sample has over 950,000 clones; 70% to 85% are singletons. Input material: memory CD4+ T cells from PBMCs. The subset denotes: CD45RA-negative fraction. All receptors derive from a man aged 18 to 29 in good health. Some clones in this sample may be carry-over from other donors' samples.

V and J are TRBV18 and TRBJ2-7; the D gene is possibly TRBD1 (10 bases). CDR1 KGHSH and CDR2 LQKENI come from the germline V gene. The germline V and J ends were trimmed by 4 bases and 5 bases, with 33 bases remaining between them. The CDR3 has 20 residues. CDR3 residues: CASSRASGDRGSGSGDEQYF. The CDR3 region has the DNA TGTGCCAGCTCACGAGCGTCGGGGGACAGGGGTAGCGGGAGCGGGGACGAGCAGTACTTC.

The chain combines TRBV6-6 with TRBJ2-7; tentatively, D is TRBD2 (5 bases). The germline gives CDR1 MNHNY, CDR2 SVGAGI (reference sequence). The CDR3 length is 12 residues. Trimming stripped 6 bases from V and 4 bases from J, with 10 bases between. The CDR3 loop reads CASSLGVYEQYF. CDR3 in DNA: TGTGCCAGCAGCCTCGGGGTGTACGAGCAGTACTTC.

To note about this clone: This sequence may be a read error, since a much larger clone differs from it by one base. CDR3 DNA: TGTGCCAGCAGCCAAACCCAGGGGAGCTCCTACGATCAGTACTTC. The encoded protein is CASSQTQGSSYDQYF. V gene TRBV4-2 combines with J gene TRBJ2-7; tentative D call: TRBD1 (6 bases). The length of the CDR3 is 15 residues. CDR1 and CDR2 (germline): LGHNA, YNFKEQ.

The sample holds a few counts of this clone. The chain carries TRBV29-1 and TRBJ2-5; D may correspond to TRBD1 or TRBD2 (6 bases each). V dropped 6 bases and J dropped 3 bases, with 14 bases sitting between them. Germline V gives CDR1 SQVTM, CDR2 ANQGSEA. This CDR3 is built from 13 residues. DNA of the CDR3: TGCAGCGTGGGGGGCCCAGTCAAAGAGACCCAGTACTTC. Translation gives CSVGGPVKETQYF.

This clone came up once. Given a much more abundant clone one base away, this may be a read error. This rearrangement joins TRBV5-4 to TRBJ2-5; 8 bases match TRBD2. The junction had 1 base not matched to a gene; V was cut back by 1 base and J by 5 bases. This CDR3 is 13 amino acids long. Per germline, CDR1 SGHNT and CDR2 YYREEE (reference sequence). CDR3 region: CASSLPGGETQYF. CDR3 bases: TGTGCCAGCAGCTTGCCGGGGGGGGAGACCCAGTACTTC.

The rearrangement joins TRBV9 to TRBJ1-3, with TRBD1 identical over 11 bases. Looked up from germline, CDR1 is SGDLS and CDR2 is YYNGEE. The length of the CDR3 is 17 residues. The J segment lost 0 bases and the V segment lost 4 bases, leaving 6 bases of the junction unmatched. CDR3: CASSFGQGAFSGNTIYF. CDR3 coding DNA: TGTGCCAGCAGCTTCGGACAGGGGGCCTTCTCTGGAAACACCATATATTTT.

V and J are TRBV2 and TRBJ2-2, with unresolved D. Trimming removed 4 bases from V and 2 bases from J, with 5 bases in between. The V gene's germline CDR1 is SNHLY and CDR2 FYNNEI. This CDR3 contains 13 residues. The CDR3 DNA sequence: TGTGCCAGCAGTGGTAGCAACACCGGGGAGCTGTTTTTT. It is translated as CASSGSNTGELFF.

The rearrangement uses TRBV5-5 and TRBJ2-7, with D unresolved. The length of the CDR3 is 14 residues. In germline, CDR1 is SGHKS, CDR2 YYEKEE (reference sequence). Trimming left V 1 base short and J 2 bases short, with 10 bases between. This CDR3 reads CASSLIIPPYEQYF. CDR3 coding DNA: TGTGCCAGCAGCTTGATCATTCCCCCCTACGAGCAGTACTTC. The complete variable domain, with remaining parts taken from reference TRBV5-5 and TRBJ2-7, reads DAGVTQSPTHLIKTRGQQVTLRCSPISGHKSVSWYQQVLGQGPQFIFQYYEKEERGRGNFPDRFSARQFPNYSSELNVNALLLGDSALYLCASSLIIPPYEQYFGPGTRLTVT.

Points on this clone: The same CDR3 is also encoded by other DNA sequences in this sample. The chain links TRBV10-3 to TRBJ2-5; D is possibly TRBD2 (6 bases). Trimming stripped 8 bases from V and 0 bases from J, with 10 bases between. CDR1 and CDR2 (germline): ENHRY, SYGVKD. CDR3 length: 13 residues. The CDR3 loop reads CAIRDSNQETQYF. The CDR3 DNA reads TGTGCCATCCGGGACTCCAACCAAGAGACCCAGTACTTC.

This chain links TRBV7-3 with TRBJ2-7; the D gene could be TRBD1 or TRBD2 (5 bases each). Germline V CDR1 and CDR2: SGHTA, FQGTGA. This CDR3 contains 15 residues. Trimming took 1 base from V and 2 from J, leaving 12 bases between them. The CDR3 DNA is TGTGCCAGCAGCTTAAGAGGGGAGAAAGCCTACGAGCAGTACTTC. This gives the protein CASSLRGEKAYEQYF.